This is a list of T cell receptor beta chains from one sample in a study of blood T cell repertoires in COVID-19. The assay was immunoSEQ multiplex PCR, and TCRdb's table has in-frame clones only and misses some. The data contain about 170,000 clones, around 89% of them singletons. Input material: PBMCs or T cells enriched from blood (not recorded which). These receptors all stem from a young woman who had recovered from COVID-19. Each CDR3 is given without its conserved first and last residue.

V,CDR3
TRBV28,ASSLFTGGPGYTQY
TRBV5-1,ASSLGAPGILDYGYT
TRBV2,ASRRTSGNAGELF
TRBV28,ASSLNVGDIGAEAF
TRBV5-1,ASSTDYGYT
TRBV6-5,ASSYPGGDLQETQY
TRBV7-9,ASGEVGETYEQY
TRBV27,ASTPAAGRDSYEQY
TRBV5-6,ASSWRTSGRRGELF
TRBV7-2,ASSFKGTVISGNTIY
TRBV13,ASSRFARSSGRAVPGELF
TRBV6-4,ASSGTSGSDEQF
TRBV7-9,ASSLDLAISSTDTQY
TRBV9,ASSAVDRGRLDTQY
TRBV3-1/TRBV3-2,ASSQEGWGPLEAF
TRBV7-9,ASTLTVSPEAF
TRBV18,ASSKGYSNQPQH
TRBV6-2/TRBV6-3,ASSAGTDVQPQH
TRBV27,ASSFVGGSDEQF
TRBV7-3,ASSLTGVGYNEQF
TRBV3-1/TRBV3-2,ASSQDLGQGVLQ
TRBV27,ASSFGPNTGELF
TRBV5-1,ASSPDRGSYEQY
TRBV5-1,ASSLDVAGLYGYT
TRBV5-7,ASSLIWSLNYGYT
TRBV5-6,ASSPSGRGYLSGANVLT
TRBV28,ASSPRDSFYEQY
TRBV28,ASSELMNQPQH
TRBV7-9,ASSTPLAGRTDTQY
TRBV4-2,ASSQDLRGAGELF
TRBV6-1,ASSETSGNYEQY
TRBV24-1,ATSDQGTGGKETQY